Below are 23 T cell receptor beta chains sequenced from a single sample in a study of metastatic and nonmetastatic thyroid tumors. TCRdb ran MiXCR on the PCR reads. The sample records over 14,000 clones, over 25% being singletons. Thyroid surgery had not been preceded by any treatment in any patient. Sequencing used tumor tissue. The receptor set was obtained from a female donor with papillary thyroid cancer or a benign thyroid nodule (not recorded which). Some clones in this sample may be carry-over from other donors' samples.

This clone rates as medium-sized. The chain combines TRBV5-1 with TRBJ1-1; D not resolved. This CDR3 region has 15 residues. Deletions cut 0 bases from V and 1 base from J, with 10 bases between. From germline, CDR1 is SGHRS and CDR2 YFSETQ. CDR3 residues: CASSLVQEGNTEAFF. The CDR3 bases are TGCGCCAGCAGCTTGGTCCAGGAGGGGAACACTGAAGCTTTCTTT.

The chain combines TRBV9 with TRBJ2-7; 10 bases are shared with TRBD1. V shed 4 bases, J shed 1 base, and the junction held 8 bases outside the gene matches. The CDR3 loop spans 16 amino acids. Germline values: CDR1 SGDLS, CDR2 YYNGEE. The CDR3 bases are TGTGCCAGCAGCCCAAGTGGACAGGGGGAATCCTACGAGCAGTACTTC. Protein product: CASSPSGQGESYEQYF.

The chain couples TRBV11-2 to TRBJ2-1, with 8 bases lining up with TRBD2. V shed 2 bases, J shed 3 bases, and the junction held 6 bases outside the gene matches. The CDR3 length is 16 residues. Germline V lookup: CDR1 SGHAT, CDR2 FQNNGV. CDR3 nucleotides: TGTGCCAGCAGCTTATTGCGGGGGGTTTTCTACAATGAGCAGTTCTTC. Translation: CASSLLRGVFYNEQFF.

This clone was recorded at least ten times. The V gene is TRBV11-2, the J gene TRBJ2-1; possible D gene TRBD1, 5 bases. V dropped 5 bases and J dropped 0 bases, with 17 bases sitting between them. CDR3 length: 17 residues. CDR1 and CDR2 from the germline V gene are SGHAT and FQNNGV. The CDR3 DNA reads TGTGCCAGCAGCCAAAAATTAGGGGTCCTCTCCTACAATGAGCAGTTCTTC. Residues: CASSQKLGVLSYNEQFF.

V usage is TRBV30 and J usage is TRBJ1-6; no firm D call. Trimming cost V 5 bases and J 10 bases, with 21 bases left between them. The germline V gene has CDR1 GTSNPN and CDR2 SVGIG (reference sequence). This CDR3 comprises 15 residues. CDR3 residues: CAWALRGNAGSPLHF. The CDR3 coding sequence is TGTGCCTGGGCTCTACGGGGAAATGCCGGCTCACCCCTCCACTTT.

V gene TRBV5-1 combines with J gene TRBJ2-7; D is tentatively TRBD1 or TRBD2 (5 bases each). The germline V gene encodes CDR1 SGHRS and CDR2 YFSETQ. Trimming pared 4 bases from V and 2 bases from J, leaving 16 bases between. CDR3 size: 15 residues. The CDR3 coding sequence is TGCGCCAGCAGCCCGGGGCATACGGGAACCTACGAGCAGTACTTC. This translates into CASSPGHTGTYEQYF.

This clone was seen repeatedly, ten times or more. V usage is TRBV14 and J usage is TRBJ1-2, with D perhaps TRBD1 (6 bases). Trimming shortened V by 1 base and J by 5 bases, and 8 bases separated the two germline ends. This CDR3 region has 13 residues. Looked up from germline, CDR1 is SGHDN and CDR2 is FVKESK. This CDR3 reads CASSQVQGYGYTF. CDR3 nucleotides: TGTGCCAGCAGCCAAGTCCAGGGGTATGGCTACACCTTC.

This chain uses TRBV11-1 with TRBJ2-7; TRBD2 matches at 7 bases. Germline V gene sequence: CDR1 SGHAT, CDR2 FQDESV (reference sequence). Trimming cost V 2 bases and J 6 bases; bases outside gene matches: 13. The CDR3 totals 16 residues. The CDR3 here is CASSLYGGGTPLEQYF. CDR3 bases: TGTGCCAGCAGCTTATACGGGGGAGGGACCCCCCTCGAGCAGTACTTC.

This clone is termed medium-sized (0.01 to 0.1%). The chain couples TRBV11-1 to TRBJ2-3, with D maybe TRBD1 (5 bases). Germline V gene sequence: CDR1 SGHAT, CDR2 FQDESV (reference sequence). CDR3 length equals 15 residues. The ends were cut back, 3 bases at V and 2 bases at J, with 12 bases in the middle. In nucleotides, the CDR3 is TGTGCCAGCAGCTTGGGGCAGGGCAACACAGATACGCAGTATTTT. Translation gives CASSLGQGNTDTQYF.

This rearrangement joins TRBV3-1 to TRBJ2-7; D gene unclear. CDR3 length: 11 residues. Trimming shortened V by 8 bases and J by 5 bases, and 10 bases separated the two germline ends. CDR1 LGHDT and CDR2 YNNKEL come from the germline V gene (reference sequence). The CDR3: CASPTGHEQYF. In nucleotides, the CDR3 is TGTGCCAGCCCTACGGGCCACGAGCAGTACTTC.

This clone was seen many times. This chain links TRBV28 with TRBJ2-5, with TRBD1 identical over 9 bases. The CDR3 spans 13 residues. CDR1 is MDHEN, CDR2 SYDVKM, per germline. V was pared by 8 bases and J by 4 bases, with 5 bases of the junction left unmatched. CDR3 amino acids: CASQVTGGETQYF. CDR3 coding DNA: TGTGCCAGCCAAGTGACAGGGGGAGAGACCCAGTACTTC. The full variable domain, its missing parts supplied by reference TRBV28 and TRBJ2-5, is DVKVTQSSRYLVKRTGEKVFLECVQDMDHENMFWYRQDPGLGLRLIYFSYDVKMKEKGDIPEGYSVSREKKERFSLILESASTNQTSMYLCASQVTGGETQYFGPGTRLLVL.

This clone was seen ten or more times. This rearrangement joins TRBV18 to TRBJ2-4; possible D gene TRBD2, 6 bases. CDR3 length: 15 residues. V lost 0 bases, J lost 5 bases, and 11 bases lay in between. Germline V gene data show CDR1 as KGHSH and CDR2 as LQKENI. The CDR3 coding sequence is TGTGCCAGCTCACCACCAGGACTAATGGAAAACATTCAGTACTTC. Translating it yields CASSPPGLMENIQYF.

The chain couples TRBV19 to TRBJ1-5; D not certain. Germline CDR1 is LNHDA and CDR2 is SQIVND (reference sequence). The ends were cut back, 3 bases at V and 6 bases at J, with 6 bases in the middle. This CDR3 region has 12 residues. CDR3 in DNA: TGTGCCAGTAGTATTGGGAGTCAGCCCCAGCATTTT. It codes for CASSIGSQPQHF.

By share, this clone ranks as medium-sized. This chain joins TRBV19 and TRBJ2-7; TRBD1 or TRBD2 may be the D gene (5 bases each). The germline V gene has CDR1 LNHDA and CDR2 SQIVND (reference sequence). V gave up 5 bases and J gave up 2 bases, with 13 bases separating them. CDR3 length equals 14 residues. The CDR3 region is CASSSGTQTYEQYF. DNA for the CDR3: TGTGCCAGTAGTTCAGGGACCCAAACCTACGAGCAGTACTTC. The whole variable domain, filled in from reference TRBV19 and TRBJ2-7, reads DGGITQSPKYLFRKEGQNVTLSCEQNLNHDAMYWYRQDPGQGLRLIYYSQIVNDFQKGDIAEGYSVSREKKESFPLTVTSAQKNPTAFYLCASSSGTQTYEQYFGPGTRLTVT.

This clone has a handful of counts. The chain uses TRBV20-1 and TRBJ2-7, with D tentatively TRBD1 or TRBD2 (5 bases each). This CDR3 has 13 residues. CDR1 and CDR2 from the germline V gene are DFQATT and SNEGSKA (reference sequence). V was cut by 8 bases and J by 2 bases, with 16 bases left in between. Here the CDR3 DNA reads TGCAGTCCCTTAAACCGGGGCACCTACGAGCAGTACTTC. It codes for CSPLNRGTYEQYF.

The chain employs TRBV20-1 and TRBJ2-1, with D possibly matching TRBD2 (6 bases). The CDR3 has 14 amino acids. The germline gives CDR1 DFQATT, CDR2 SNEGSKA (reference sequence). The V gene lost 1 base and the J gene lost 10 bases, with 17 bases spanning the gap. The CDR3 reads CSARGRDSLGEQFF. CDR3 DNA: TGCAGTGCTAGAGGGCGGGACTCACTAGGGGAGCAGTTCTTC.

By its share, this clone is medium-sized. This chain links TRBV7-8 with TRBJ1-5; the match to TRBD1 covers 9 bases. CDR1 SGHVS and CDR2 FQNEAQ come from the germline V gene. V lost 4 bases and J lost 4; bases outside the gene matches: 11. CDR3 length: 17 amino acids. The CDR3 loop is CASSSRGGGTGNQPQHF. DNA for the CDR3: TGTGCCAGCAGCTCCAGGGGTGGTGGGACAGGGAATCAGCCCCAGCATTTT.

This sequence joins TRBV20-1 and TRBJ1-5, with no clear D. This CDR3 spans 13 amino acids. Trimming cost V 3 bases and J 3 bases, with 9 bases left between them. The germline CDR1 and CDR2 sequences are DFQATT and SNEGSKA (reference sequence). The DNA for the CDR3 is TGCAGTGCTAGGCGCGGAGACAATCAGCCCCAGCATTTT. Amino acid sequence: CSARRGDNQPQHF.

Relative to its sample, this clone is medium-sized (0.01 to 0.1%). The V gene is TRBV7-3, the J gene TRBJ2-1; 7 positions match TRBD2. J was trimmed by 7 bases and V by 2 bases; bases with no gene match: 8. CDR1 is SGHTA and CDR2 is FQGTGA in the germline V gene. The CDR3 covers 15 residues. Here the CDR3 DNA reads TGTGCCAGCAGCTTATACGGCGGGAGACAGAATGAGCAGTTCTTC. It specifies CASSLYGGRQNEQFF. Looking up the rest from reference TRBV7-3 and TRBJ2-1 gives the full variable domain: GAGVSQTPSNKVTEKGKYVELRCDPISGHTALYWYRQSLGQGPEFLIYFQGTGAADDSGLPNDRFFAVRPEGSVSTLKIQRTERGDSAVYLCASSLYGGRQNEQFFGPGTRLTVL.

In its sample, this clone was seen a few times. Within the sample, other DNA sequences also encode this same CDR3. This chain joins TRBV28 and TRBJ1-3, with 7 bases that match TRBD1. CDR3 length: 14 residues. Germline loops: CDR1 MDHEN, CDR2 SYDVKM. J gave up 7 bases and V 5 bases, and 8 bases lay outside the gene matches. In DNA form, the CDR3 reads TGTGCCAGCAGTCGACAGGGTGCAGGGAACACCATATATTTT. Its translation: CASSRQGAGNTIYF.

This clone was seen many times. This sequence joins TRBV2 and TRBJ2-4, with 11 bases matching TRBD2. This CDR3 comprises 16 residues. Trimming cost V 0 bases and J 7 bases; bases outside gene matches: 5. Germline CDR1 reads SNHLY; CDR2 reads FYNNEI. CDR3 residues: CASSEASGRAMNIQYF. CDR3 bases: TGTGCCAGCAGTGAAGCTAGCGGGAGGGCGATGAACATTCAGTACTTC.

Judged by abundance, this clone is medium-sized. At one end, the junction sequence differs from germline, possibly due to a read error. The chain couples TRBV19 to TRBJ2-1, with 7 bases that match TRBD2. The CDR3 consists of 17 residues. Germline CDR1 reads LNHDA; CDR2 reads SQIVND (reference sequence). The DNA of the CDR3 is TGTGCCAGTAGTGTAGACCGGGCTAGCGGCTTCTACAATGAGCAGTTCTTC. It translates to CASSVDRASGFYNEQFF.

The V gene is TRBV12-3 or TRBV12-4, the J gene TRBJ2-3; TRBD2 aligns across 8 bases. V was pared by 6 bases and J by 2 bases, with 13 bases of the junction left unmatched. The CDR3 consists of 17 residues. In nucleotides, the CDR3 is TGTGCCAGCAGGGGAGCGGGAGTTCCTCTCTACACAGATACGCAGTATTTT. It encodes CASRGAGVPLYTDTQYF.